This T cell receptor (beta chain) emerged from a study of cytomegalovirus exposure and HLA in healthy donors (dated by TCRdb to about 2017). As for the study more broadly: An earlier analysis of roughly 500 of the donors reported 250 to 300 Gb of sequence data and around 110 million unique TCR beta sequences obtained from about 179 million T cells. Roughly 300 gigabases of sequencing data and some 85 million unique TCR sequences were included in an early release covering around 600 HLA-typed donors. The genetic ancestry cluster associated with self-reported Caucasian donors included about 84% of the 398 genotyped donors. The study aimed to test whether signatures of past pathogen exposure could be identified by cataloging public T cell receptors. The study used immunosequencing to profile the T cell repertoires of 600 to 850 subjects and linked those repertoires to cytomegalovirus serostatus. Along with the roughly 670-subject first cohort, a separate validation cohort of over a hundred different subjects was used. The study combined high-throughput TCR immunosequencing, statistical association of individual TCRs with disease status, and machine learning to predict cytomegalovirus infection status. A later analysis re-examined previously published TCR beta repertoires from just over 650 donors and added high-resolution HLA genotyping to investigate patterns of TCR occurrence. In the later analysis, no new phenotypic data were used to find candidate immune exposures; instead, reliance was placed on TCR beta sequences and their occurrence across donors. In an earlier analysis of about 590 of the donors, high-throughput TCR beta sequencing was used to judge whether each TCR beta V gene segment behaved as functional or pseudogenic. Alongside the repertoire data, information on donor age, sex, ethnicity and CMV serostatus was compiled. In a later genetic analysis, genome-wide SNP genotypes for about 65% of the roughly 700 donors were used, and that subset was treated as a discovery cohort. All discovery cohort repertoires had been generated on a single sequencing platform. HLA typing covered class I and class II loci at four-digit resolution. The number of typed donors differed by locus: 629-630 for A, B, C, DRB1 and DQB1; 522 for DQA1; 606 for DPA1; and about 470 for DPB1. Four or five DR-DQ haplotypes were handled as single units for association and clustering because linkage in the cohort was strong. Across 300 to 400 genotyped donors of the cohort, an average of about 250,000 unique TCR beta nucleotide sequences per donor were sequenced, and roughly 20% of those sequences were non-productive.

General conclusions and limits of the study: In a later genetic analysis, a missense DCLRE1C variant was associated with V-gene and J-gene trimming of TCR beta chains, and the association was replicated in an independent cohort. According to a later analysis, TCR association rates differed among HLA loci, with DRB1 alleles showing the most associated TCRs and HLA-C alleles showing the fewest. Correlated functional status among segregating V segments might be attributable to linkage disequilibrium, but an unknown experimental factor could not be ruled out. A further reported finding was that TCR beta sequences accurately predicted the HLA-A and HLA-B alleles for most subjects in the first cohort. According to the authors, the approach could potentially be generalized to other disease states and immunological phenotypes. A cluster of highly shared sequence variants was judged likely to represent a technical artifact of the sequencing pipeline. The 87-base-pair reads could not distinguish some IMGT-functional V segments, including TRBV6-2 and TRBV6-3, so those segments were excluded. Most TCR sequences were seen in very few donors, while some public TCRs were found in many individuals. Several of the top co-occurrence clusters appeared to be linked to parvovirus B19, influenza, CMV and Epstein-Barr virus, according to a later analysis. The only immune exposure information available for the cohort was CMV serostatus. Three of the identified cytomegalovirus-associated TCR beta chains were confirmed in vitro to be specific for cytomegalovirus antigens. In a later genetic analysis, fewer N-insertions in productive TCRs were reported among donors in an Asian-associated ancestry cluster than the approximately 630-donor mean. In both the original and validation cohorts, the classifier was reported to diagnose cytomegalovirus status with high specificity and sensitivity. When HLA alleles, especially DR and DQ, strongly co-occurred, TCR associations were difficult to assign to individual alleles. The study listed approximately 160 TCR beta chains as associated with cytomegalovirus. At a false discovery rate of 0.05, a later analysis linked some 18,000 TCR beta sequences to specific HLA alleles. Because counts were too low, seventeen rarely observed V segments, including chromosome 9 orphons, were excluded from the earlier analysis of about 500 of the donors. Sequencing depth was assumed to be roughly uniform across donors in the presence/absence analyses, though that assumption may not hold. Because some donors lacked HLA typing at each locus, the association tests relied only on the typed subset. According to a later analysis, most CMV-associated TCR beta chains appeared to be HLA-restricted, and the HLA associations seemed to be driven largely by CMV exposure. Only TCR beta chains were sequenced in this cohort, and the absence of alpha or paired-chain data limited detectable features. In a later analysis, HLA-associated TCR beta chains were found to be more clonally expanded and to have lower generation probabilities than equally common non-associated chains. In an earlier analysis of fewer than 750 of the donors, most TCR beta V segments were observed in productive rearrangements about 90% or about 30% of the time, broadly matching IMGT annotations.

CDR1 and CDR2, looked up from the germline V gene, are MGHRA and YSYEKL. The CDR3 spans 16 residues, from the cysteine through the phenylalanine. Here the CDR3 DNA is all that survives: 48 bases in frame from base 1. After removal of 3 bases from V and 5 bases from J, the junction retains 7 bases not matched to a gene. In total, approximately 610 healthy bone marrow donors made up the cohort. At the time of sampling, every cohort member was nominally healthy, though immune exposures that went unrecorded were likely present. The donor was CMV seronegative and was included in the group of hundreds of seronegative cohort members. A peripheral blood sample was provided by each donor, and peripheral blood mononuclear cells were used for TCR beta sequencing. The Qiagen DNeasy Blood Extraction Kit was used to extract genomic DNA from the blood cell samples. Concerning this clone: Its antigen remains unidentified. Base qualities are not recorded, but no much larger clone differs from it by a single base.

Library preparation used the immunoSEQ multiplex PCR assay. For the multiplex PCR, a mixture combining 60 forward primers for TCR Vbeta segments and 13 reverse primers for TCR Jbeta segments was used. Amplification of the CDR3 region of rearranged TCR beta genes was performed with a multiplex PCR assay on genomic DNA. The Illumina HiSeq System was used to sequence the amplified TCR beta libraries as 87-base-pair reads. From the authors' description of their analysis: A later analysis counted 75 million to 100 million unique TCR beta chains across the 500 to 850 repertoires, and around 9.9 million of these chains were shared by at least two donors. To remove PCR and sequencing errors, raw reads were error-corrected and collapsed into unique sequences using a nearest-neighbor algorithm that merged closely related sequences. V, D and J gene segments were assigned by aligning CDR3 sequences to IMGT reference sequences. Each retained sequence needed at least a six-nucleotide match to both a V gene segment and a J gene segment. A rearrangement counted as productive if the CDR3 had no stop codons and remained in frame with V and J, and every other rearrangement counted as non-productive. CDR3 was defined by IMGT convention, running from the second conserved V-encoded cysteine to the conserved J-encoded phenylalanine. The earlier analysis of 500 to 650 of the donors excluded any sequence lacking an unambiguous match to a single V gene segment. In an earlier analysis of approximately 590 of the donors, V segments were called functional above 56.7% productive rearrangements and were called segregating when the between-donor standard deviation exceeded 5%. A statistical classification framework was built for diagnosing cytomegalovirus status from the catalog of TCR beta chain sequences. A later analysis assigned V and J genes by comparing TCR nucleotide sequences with IMGT/GENE-DB human TR gene sequences. In a later analysis, CDR3 sequences and most-parsimonious VDJ recombination scenarios were assigned using the TCRdist pipeline. In a later analysis, every TCR beta chain was defined by the combination of its CDR3 amino acid sequence and its V-gene family, and reads without a unique V-gene family were dropped. In a later analysis, approximately 640 highly shared, low-generation-probability nucleotide sequences were removed to address suspected cross-contamination and a sequencing artifact. For each public chain, a later analysis derived a clonal expansion index from normalized ranks of inferred template counts within each repertoire. In a later analysis, generation probabilities were computed with a VDJ recombination model fitted to out-of-frame rearrangements, and the resulting probabilities were checked against IGoR. In a later analysis, TCR-TCR, TCR-HLA and TCR-CMV co-occurrence was scored with hypergeometric tests, and a repertoire-size bias correction was applied to TCR pairs. False discovery rates were estimated in a later analysis by permuting HLA or CMV assignments 20 times. A later analysis grouped co-occurring TCRs with DBSCAN, adding TCRdist sequence similarity when clustering within HLA-allele-positive subsets. Co-occurrence clustering excluded repertoires with fewer than 30,000 or more than 120,000 public chains, plus five with anomalous nucleotide sharing. TCRdb took this table from immuneACCESS and kept in-frame rearrangements with V and J called. Such tables lack part of the clones; where checked against another copy, unresolved V genes explain under half of the gap, and the rest is unexplained. V, J and clone size derive from that table, while D and trimming were established from the DNA sequence. The sample records roughly 200,000 clones, 80% to 85% of which are singletons. Of the sample, about 1.7% is held by the ten largest clones.

The rearranged chain carries TRBV4-1 and TRBJ1-6; 7 bases in the junction line up with TRBD1. This sequence was found in a woman aged 18-35 years in good health and CMV-seronegative. Sequenced: PBMCs. CDR3 region: CASSQEDRADNSPLHF. The sequenced DNA: TGCGCCAGCAGCCAGGAAGACAGGGCAGATAATTCACCCCTCCACTTT.